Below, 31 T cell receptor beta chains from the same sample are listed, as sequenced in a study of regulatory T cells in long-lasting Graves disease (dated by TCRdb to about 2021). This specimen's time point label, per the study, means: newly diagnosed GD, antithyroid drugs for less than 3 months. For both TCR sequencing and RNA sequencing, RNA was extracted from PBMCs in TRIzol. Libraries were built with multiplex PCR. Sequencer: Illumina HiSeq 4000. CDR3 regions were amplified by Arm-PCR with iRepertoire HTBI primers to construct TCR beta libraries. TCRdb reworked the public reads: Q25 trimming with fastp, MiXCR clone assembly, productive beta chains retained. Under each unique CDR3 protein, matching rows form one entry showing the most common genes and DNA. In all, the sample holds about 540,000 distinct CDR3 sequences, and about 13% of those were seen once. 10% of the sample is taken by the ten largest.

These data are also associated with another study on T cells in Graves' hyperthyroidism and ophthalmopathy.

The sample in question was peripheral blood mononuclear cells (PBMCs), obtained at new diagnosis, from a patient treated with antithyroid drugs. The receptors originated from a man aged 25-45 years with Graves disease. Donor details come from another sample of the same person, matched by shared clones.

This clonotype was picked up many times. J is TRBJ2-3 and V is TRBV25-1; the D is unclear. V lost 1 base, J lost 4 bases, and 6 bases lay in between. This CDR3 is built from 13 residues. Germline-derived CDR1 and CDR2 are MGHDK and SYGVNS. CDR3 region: CASSESRADTQYF. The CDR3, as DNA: TGTGCCAGCAGTGAATCCCGGGCAGATACGCAGTATTTT.

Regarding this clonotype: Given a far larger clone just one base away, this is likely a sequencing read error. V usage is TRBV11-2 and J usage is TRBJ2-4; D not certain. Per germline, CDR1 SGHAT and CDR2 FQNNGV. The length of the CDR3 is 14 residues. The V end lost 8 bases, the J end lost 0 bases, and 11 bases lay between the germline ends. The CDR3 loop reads CASAPDVAKNIQYF. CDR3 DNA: TGTGCCAGCGCTCCCGACGTAGCCAAAAACATTCAGTACTTC.

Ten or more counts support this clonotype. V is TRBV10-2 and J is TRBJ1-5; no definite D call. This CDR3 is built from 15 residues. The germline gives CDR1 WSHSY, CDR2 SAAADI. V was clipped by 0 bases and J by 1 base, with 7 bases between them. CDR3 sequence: CASSESGVSNQPQHF. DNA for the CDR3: TGCGCCAGCAGTGAGTCCGGGGTAAGCAATCAGCCCCAGCATTTT.

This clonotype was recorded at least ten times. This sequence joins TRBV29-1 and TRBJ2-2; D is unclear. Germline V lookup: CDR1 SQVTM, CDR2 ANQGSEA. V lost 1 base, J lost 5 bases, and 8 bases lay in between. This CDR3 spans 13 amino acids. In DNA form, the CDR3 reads TGCAGCGTTGAAGTAACGGTAACCGGGGAGCTGTTTTTT. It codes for CSVEVTVTGELFF.

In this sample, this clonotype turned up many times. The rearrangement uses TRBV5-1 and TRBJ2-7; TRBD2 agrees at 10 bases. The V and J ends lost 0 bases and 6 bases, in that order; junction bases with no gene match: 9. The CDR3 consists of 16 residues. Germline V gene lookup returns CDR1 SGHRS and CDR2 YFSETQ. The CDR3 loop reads CASSLAGGTSVFEQYF. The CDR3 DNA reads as TGCGCCAGCAGCTTGGCCGGGGGGACTAGCGTCTTCGAGCAGTACTTC.

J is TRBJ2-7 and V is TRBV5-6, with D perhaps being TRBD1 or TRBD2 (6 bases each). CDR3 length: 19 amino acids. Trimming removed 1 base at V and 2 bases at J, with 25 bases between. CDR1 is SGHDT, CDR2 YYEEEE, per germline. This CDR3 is CASSLYESVGGLRTYEQYF. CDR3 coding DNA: TGTGCCAGCAGCTTGTACGAGTCCGTGGGGGGCCTACGAACCTACGAGCAGTACTTC.

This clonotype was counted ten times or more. CDR3 sequence reads: CSARATMQPQHF. The CDR3 DNA reads as TGCAGTGCTAGGGCCACGATGCAGCCCCAGCATTTT. The chain couples TRBV20-1 to TRBJ1-5; D call uncertain. The CDR3 extends over 12 amino acids. Germline values: CDR1 DFQATT, CDR2 SNEGSKA (reference sequence). V lost 3 bases and J 7 bases, leaving 10 bases between the germline ends.

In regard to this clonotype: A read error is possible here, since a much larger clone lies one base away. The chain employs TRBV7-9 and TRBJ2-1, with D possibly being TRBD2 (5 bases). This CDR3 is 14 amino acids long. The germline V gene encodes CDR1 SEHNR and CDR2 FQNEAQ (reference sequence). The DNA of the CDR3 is TGTGCCAACAGCGCGAGGGACTCCTACAATGAGCAGTTCTTC. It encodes CANSARDSYNEQFF.

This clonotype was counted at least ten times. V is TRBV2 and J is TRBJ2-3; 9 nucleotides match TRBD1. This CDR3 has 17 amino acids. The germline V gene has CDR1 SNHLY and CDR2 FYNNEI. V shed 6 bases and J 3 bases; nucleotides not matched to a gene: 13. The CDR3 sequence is CASRYRDRAWSTDTQYF. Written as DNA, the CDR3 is TGTGCCAGCAGATACCGGGACAGGGCTTGGAGTACAGATACGCAGTATTTT. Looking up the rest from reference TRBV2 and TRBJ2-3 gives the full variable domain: EPEVTQTPSHQVTQMGQEVILRCVPISNHLYFYWYRQILGQKVEFLVSFYNNEISEKSEIFDDQFSVERPDGSNFTLKIRSTKLEDSAMYFCASRYRDRAWSTDTQYFGPGTRLTVL.

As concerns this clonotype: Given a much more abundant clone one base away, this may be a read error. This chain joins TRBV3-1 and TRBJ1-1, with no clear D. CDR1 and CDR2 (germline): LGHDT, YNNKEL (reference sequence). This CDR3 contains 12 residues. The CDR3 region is CASSQGIAEASF. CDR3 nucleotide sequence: TGTGCCAGCAGCCAAGGGATTGCTGAAGCTTCCTTT.

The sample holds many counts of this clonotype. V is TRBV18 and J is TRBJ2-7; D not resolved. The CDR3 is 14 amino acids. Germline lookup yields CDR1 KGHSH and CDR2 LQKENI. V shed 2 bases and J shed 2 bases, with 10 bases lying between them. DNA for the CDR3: TGTGCCAGCTCACCAGTGGCCCCCCCCTACGAGCAGTACTTC. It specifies CASSPVAPPYEQYF.

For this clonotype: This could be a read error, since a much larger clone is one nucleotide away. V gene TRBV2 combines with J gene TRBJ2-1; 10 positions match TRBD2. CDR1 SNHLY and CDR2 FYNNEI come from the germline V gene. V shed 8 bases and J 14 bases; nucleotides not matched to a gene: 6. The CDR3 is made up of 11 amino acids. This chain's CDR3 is CASGRSGREFF. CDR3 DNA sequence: TGTGCCAGCGGTAGGAGCGGGAGGGAGTTCTTC. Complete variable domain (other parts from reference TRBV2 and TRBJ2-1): EPEVTQTPSHQVTQMGQEVILRCVPISNHLYFYWYRQILGQKVEFLVSFYNNEISEKSEIFDDQFSVERPDGSNFTLKIRSTKLEDSAMYFCASGRSGREFFGPGTRLTVL.

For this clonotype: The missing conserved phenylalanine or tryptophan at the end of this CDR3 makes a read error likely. The DNA for the CDR3 is TGTGCCAGCAGCCAAGAGGGAGGCTACGAGCAGTACCTC. This gives the protein CASSQEGGYEQYL. The chain recombines TRBV3-1 with TRBJ2-7, with D perhaps TRBD2 (6 bases). The CDR3 is made up of 13 amino acids. Germline V lookup: CDR1 LGHDT, CDR2 YNNKEL (reference sequence). Trimming left V 0 bases short and J 3 bases short, with 6 bases between.

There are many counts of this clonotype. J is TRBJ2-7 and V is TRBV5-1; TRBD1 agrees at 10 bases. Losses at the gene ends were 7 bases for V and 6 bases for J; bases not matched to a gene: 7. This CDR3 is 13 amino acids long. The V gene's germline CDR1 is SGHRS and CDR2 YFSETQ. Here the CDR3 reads CASFRDRGGEQYF. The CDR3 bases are TGCGCCAGCTTCCGGGACAGGGGCGGCGAGCAGTACTTC.

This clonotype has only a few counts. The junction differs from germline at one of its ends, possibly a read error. The CDR3 nucleotides are TGTGCCGGTAGTACCGGGGGGACTAGTTGGGACATTCAGTACTTC. It specifies CAGSTGGTSWDIQYF. V and J are TRBV19 and TRBJ2-4, with TRBD2 identical over 8 bases. Germline V gene sequence: CDR1 LNHDA, CDR2 SQIVND (reference sequence). This CDR3 comprises 15 residues. Variable domain in full (rest from reference TRBV19 and TRBJ2-4): DGGITQSPKYLFRKEGQNVTLSCEQNLNHDAMYWYRQDPGQGLRLIYYSQIVNDFQKGDIAEGYSVSREKKESFPLTVTSAQKNPTAFYLCAGSTGGTSWDIQYFGAGTRLSVL.

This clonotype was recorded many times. CDR3 in amino acids: CASSSTTPNTEAFF. CDR3 bases: TGTGCCAGCTCATCAACGACACCGAACACTGAAGCTTTCTTT. This chain uses TRBV18 with TRBJ1-1; D remains unclear. This CDR3 spans 14 amino acids. Germline CDR1 reads KGHSH; CDR2 reads LQKENI. The V end lost 5 bases, the J end lost 1 base, and 11 bases lay between the germline ends.

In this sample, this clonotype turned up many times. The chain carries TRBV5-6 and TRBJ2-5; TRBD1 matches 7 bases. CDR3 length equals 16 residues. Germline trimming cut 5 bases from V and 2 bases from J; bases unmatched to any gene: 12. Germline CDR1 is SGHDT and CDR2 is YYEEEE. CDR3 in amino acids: CASSRYLVGQQETQYF. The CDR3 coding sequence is TGTGCCAGCAGTCGTTATTTGGTGGGACAGCAAGAGACCCAGTACTTC.

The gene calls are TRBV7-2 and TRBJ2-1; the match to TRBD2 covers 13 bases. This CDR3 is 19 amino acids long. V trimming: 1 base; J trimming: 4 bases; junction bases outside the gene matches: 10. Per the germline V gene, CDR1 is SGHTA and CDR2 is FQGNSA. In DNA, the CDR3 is TGTGCCAGCAGCTTAGGAGGGACTAGCGGGAAAATTGGGTACAATGAGCAGTTCTTC. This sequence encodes CASSLGGTSGKIGYNEQFF.

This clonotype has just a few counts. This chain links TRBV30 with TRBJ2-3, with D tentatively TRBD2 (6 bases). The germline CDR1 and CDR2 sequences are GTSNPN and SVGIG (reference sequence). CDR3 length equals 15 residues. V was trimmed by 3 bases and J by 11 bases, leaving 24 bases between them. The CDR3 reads CAWSSGLVLRDQQYF. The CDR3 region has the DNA TGTGCCTGGAGCTCAGGGTTGGTTTTGCGGGACCAGCAGTATTTT.

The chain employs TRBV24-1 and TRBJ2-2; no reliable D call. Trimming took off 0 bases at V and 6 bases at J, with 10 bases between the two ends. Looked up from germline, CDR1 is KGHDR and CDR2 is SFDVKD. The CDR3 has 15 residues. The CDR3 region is CATSDLPGLAGELFF. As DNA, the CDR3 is TGTGCCACCAGTGATTTGCCTGGGCTGGCCGGGGAGCTGTTTTTT.

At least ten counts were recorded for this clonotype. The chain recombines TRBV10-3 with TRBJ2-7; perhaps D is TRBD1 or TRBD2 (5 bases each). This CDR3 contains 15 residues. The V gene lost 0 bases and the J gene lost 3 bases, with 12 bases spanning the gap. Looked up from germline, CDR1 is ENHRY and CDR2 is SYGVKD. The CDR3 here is CAISESGDGSYEQYF. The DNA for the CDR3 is TGTGCCATCAGTGAGTCAGGGGACGGAAGCTACGAGCAGTACTTC.

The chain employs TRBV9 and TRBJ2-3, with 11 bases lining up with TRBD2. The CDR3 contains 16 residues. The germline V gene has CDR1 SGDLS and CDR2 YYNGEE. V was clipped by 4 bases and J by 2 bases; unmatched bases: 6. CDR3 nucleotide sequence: TGTGCCAGCAGCCAGGGACTAGCGGAAAACACAGATACGCAGTATTTT. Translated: CASSQGLAENTDTQYF.

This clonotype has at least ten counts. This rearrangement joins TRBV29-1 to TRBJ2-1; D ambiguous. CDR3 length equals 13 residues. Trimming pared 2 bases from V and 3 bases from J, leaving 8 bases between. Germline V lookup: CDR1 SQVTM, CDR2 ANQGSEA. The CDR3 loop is CSVEYSGYNEQFF. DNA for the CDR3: TGCAGCGTTGAATATAGTGGCTACAATGAGCAGTTCTTC.

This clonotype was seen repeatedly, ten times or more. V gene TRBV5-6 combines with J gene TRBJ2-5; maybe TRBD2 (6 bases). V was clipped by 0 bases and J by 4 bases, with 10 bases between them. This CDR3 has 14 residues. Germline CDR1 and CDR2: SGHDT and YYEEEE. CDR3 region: CASSLAWGGETQYF. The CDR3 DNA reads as TGTGCCAGCAGCTTGGCCTGGGGAGGAGAGACCCAGTACTTC.

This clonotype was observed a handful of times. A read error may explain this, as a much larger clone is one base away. The chain's CDR3 is CVTSGVGLSGRAVSYNEQFF. CDR3 DNA: TGTGTCACCAGTGGAGTGGGTCTCAGCGGGAGGGCCGTAAGCTACAATGAGCAGTTCTTC. J is TRBJ2-1 and V is TRBV24-1, with 10 positions matching TRBD2. The germline V gene has CDR1 KGHDR and CDR2 SFDVKD. The CDR3 runs to 20 residues.

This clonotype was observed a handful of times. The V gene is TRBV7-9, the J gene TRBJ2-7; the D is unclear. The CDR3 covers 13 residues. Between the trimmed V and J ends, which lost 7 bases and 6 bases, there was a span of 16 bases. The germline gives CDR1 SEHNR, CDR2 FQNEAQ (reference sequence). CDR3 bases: TGTGCCAGCAACTACGATAGTTTAGGCGAGCAGTACTTC. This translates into CASNYDSLGEQYF.

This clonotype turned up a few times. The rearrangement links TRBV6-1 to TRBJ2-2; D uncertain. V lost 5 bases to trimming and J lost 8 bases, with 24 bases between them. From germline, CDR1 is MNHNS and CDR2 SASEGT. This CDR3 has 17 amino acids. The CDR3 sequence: CASSRPTTRSPPGELFF. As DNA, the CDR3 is TGTGCCAGCAGTCGACCAACTACTCGCTCGCCTCCTGGGGAGCTGTTTTTT.

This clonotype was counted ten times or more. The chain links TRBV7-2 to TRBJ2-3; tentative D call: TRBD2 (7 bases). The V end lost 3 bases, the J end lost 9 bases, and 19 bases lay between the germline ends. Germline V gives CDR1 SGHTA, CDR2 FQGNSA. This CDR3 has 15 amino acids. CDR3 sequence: CASSLGQTSRGTQYF. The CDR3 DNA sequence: TGTGCCAGCAGCTTGGGCCAGACTAGCAGGGGAACGCAGTATTTT.

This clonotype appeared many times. CDR3 region: CSAPGHRGTEAFF. In DNA, the CDR3 is TGCAGCGCCCCGGGACATAGGGGCACTGAAGCTTTCTTT. The chain couples TRBV29-1 to TRBJ1-1; possible D gene TRBD1, 6 bases. In germline, CDR1 is SQVTM, CDR2 ANQGSEA. This CDR3 region has 13 residues. The V end lost 7 bases, the J end lost 4 bases, and 16 bases lay between the germline ends.

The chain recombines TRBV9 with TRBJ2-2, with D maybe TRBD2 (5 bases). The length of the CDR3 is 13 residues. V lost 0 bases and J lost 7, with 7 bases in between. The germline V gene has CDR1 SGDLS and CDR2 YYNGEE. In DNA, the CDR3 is TGTGCCAGCAGCGTAGGGGAGAACGGGGAGCTGTTTTTT. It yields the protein CASSVGENGELFF. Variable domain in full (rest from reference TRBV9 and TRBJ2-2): DSGVTQTPKHLITATGQRVTLRCSPRSGDLSVYWYQQSLDQGLQFLIQYYNGEERAKGNILERFSAQQFPDLHSELNLSSLELGDSALYFCASSVGENGELFFGEGSRLTVL.

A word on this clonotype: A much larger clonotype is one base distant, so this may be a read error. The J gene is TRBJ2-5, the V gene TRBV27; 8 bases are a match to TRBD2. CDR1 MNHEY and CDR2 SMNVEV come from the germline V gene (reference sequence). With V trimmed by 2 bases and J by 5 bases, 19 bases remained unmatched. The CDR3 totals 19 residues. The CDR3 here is CASSLKGWGTRGRTETQYF. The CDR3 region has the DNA TGTGCCAGCAGTTTAAAAGGTTGGGGGACTAGGGGGAGAACTGAGACCCAGTACTTC.